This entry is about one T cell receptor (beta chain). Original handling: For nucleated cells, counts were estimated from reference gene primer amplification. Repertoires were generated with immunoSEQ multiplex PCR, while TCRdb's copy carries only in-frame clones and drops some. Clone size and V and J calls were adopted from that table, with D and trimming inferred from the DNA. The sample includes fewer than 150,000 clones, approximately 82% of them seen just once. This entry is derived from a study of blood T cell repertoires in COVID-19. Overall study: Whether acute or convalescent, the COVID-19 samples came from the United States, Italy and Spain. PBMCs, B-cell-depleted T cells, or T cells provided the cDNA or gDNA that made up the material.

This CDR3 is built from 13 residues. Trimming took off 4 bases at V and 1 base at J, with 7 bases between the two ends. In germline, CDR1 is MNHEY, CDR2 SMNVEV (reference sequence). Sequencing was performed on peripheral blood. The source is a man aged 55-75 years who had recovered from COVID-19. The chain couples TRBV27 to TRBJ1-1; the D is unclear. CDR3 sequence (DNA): TGTGCCAGCAGTTGGAGATCGAACACTGAAGCTTTCTTT. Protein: CASSWRSNTEAFF.